A single sample gave rise to the 20 T cell receptor beta chains below, sequenced in a study of vaccination and CD4 T cells after COVID-19 (dated by TCRdb to 2021 to 2024). The antigens of these receptors remain unknown. Taken with the paper, the label for treatment or condition translates to: approximately nine-day PBMC culture with coronavirus spike peptide pools or control peptides (ViraFEST assay). The library was obtained by PCR. TCRdb names Illumina iSeq 100 as the instrument used. DNA from cultured CD4+ T cells was subjected to TCR sequencing with the Oncomine TCR Beta short-read assay at the Johns Hopkins FTIC core. Through fastp at Q25 and MiXCR, TCRdb rebuilt clones from the public reads, retaining in-frame beta chains. Every entry covers one CDR3 protein and lists the most common genes and DNA from its rows. A total of fewer than 15,000 distinct CDR3 sequences appear in this sample, roughly half of them only once. The ten most abundant clones make up roughly 26% of the sample.

The sequences come from cultured CD4+ T cells from blood, collected after SARS-CoV-2 vaccination. Receptors originate from a human donor with COVID-19.

The chain is built from TRBV5-1 and TRBJ2-2; TRBD1 is a possible D gene (5 bases). The CDR3 sequence is 15 residues long. Germline CDR1 SGHRS, CDR2 YFSETQ. The V end lost 0 bases, the J end lost 6 bases, and 12 bases lay between the germline ends. The CDR3 region has the DNA TGCGCCAGCAGCTTGGGGCAGGGTGGCCCCGGGGAGCTGTTTTTT. As protein: CASSLGQGGPGELFF. The full variable domain, completed using reference TRBV5-1 and TRBJ2-2, is KAGVTQTPRYLIKTRGQQVTLSCSPISGHRSVSWYQQTPGQGLQFLFEYFSETQRNKGNFPGRFSGRQFSNSRSEMNVSTLELGDSALYLCASSLGQGGPGELFFGEGSRLTVL.

V is TRBV5-1 and J is TRBJ2-7; a possible D gene is TRBD2 (6 bases). CDR1 is SGHRS, CDR2 YFSETQ, per germline. V was cut by 0 bases and J by 2 bases, with 12 bases left in between. The CDR3 runs to 15 residues. Written as DNA, the CDR3 is TGCGCCAGCAGCTTGGAGGCCGGGGGAACCTACGAGCAGTACTTC. Encoded protein: CASSLEAGGTYEQYF.

The chain is built from TRBV2 and TRBJ2-5, with 9 bases fitting TRBD1. The CDR3 length is 15 residues. Germline V gene lookup returns CDR1 SNHLY and CDR2 FYNNEI. J gave up 3 bases and V 6 bases, and 8 bases lay outside the gene matches. CDR3 in amino acids: CASSEPGQGEETQYF. CDR3 sequence (DNA): TGTGCCAGCAGCGAACCGGGACAGGGAGAAGAGACCCAGTACTTC.

The chain uses TRBV20-1 and TRBJ2-3; 9 nucleotides agree with TRBD2. The CDR3 extends over 13 amino acids. Germline trimming cut 6 bases from V and 4 bases from J; bases unmatched to any gene: 5. The V gene's germline CDR1 is DFQATT and CDR2 SNEGSKA (reference sequence). CDR3 region: CSARTSVADTQYF. In nucleotides, the CDR3 is TGCAGTGCGCGGACTAGCGTCGCAGATACGCAGTATTTT.

This clonotype was seen a handful of times. The V and J genes are TRBV7-2 and TRBJ2-7; maybe TRBD2 (5 bases). The CDR3 is 13 residues long. V lost 5 bases to trimming and J lost 6 bases, with 14 bases between them. Germline CDR1 is SGHTA and CDR2 is FQGNSA. The CDR3 protein is CASSRTGNGEQYF. CDR3 in DNA: TGTGCCAGCAGCCGCACGGGGAACGGCGAGCAGTACTTC.

For the CDR3, the DNA is TGTGCCAGCAGCTTAGCTCAGGCCGGGGGGAATTCACCCCTCCACTTT. It translates to CASSLAQAGGNSPLHF. The chain combines TRBV7-2 with TRBJ1-6; the D gene is possibly TRBD1 (5 bases). The CDR3 has 16 amino acids. CDR1 is SGHTA and CDR2 is FQGNSA in the germline V gene. The V end lost 0 bases, the J end lost 7 bases, and 13 bases lay between the germline ends.

The rearrangement joins TRBV30 to TRBJ1-1, with D maybe TRBD1 (6 bases). The V end was cut by 5 bases, the J end by 6 bases, with 19 bases between. Germline V CDR1 and CDR2: GTSNPN, SVGIG (reference sequence). This CDR3 contains 14 residues. The CDR3 DNA sequence: TGTGCCTGGCTAGAAGGGGGGCGCTTGGCTGAAGCTTTCTTT. This translates into CAWLEGGRLAEAFF.

This clonotype appeared a few times. The rearrangement uses TRBV7-2 and TRBJ2-5, with D maybe TRBD1 (5 bases). CDR3 size: 15 residues. Germline loops: CDR1 SGHTA, CDR2 FQGNSA. Trimming cost V 2 bases and J 5 bases, with 15 bases left between them. The CDR3 loop is CASSLLSGLRETQYF. The CDR3 coding sequence is TGTGCCAGCAGCTTATTATCAGGGCTGAGGGAGACCCAGTACTTC.

The chain joins TRBV24-1 to TRBJ2-5; D gene unclear. This CDR3 is 11 amino acids long. Germline values: CDR1 KGHDR, CDR2 SFDVKD. Trimming pared 4 bases from V and 4 bases from J, leaving 3 bases between. CDR3 nucleotide sequence: TGTGCCACCAGTGAAGGAGAGACCCAGTACTTC. As protein: CATSEGETQYF.

This clonotype was seen a handful of times. V usage is TRBV6-5 and J usage is TRBJ1-2, with 7 nucleotides matching TRBD1. Losses at the gene ends were 1 base for V and 0 bases for J; bases not matched to a gene: 17. There are 20 residues in the CDR3. In germline, CDR1 is MNHEY, CDR2 SVGAGI. For the CDR3, the DNA is TGTGCCAGCAGTTACTTGAACCGGGACAGCATTTGGGCCTCTAACTATGGCTACACCTTC. This gives the protein CASSYLNRDSIWASNYGYTF.

The rearrangement joins TRBV19 to TRBJ2-3; 7 nucleotides agree with TRBD1. This CDR3 has 16 amino acids. Germline CDR1 and CDR2: LNHDA and SQIVND (reference sequence). V gave up 5 bases and J gave up 1 base; unmatched junction bases: 9. CDR3: CASSPPGQRRTDTQYF. In DNA form, the CDR3 reads TGTGCCAGTAGTCCACCGGGACAGCGCCGCACAGATACGCAGTATTTT.

The genes are TRBV12-3 or TRBV12-4 and TRBJ2-3; 7 bases agree with TRBD1. The length of the CDR3 is 14 residues. V shed 6 bases and J 2 bases; nucleotides not matched to a gene: 5. This CDR3 is CASRTGTPTDTQYF. The CDR3 DNA follows: TGTGCCAGCAGGACAGGGACCCCCACAGATACGCAGTATTTT.

The chain combines TRBV11-2 with TRBJ1-2; D uncertain. In germline, CDR1 is SGHAT, CDR2 FQNNGV. Deletions cut 5 bases from V and 8 bases from J, with 15 bases between. This CDR3 comprises 13 residues. The CDR3 DNA reads as TGTGCCAGCAGCCTGATAGGATTCGGAGGCTACACCTTC. Protein: CASSLIGFGGYTF.

The chain employs TRBV24-1 and TRBJ2-2; TRBD1 aligns across 9 bases. V shed 4 bases, J shed 5 bases, and the junction held 7 bases outside the gene matches. The germline V gene has CDR1 KGHDR and CDR2 SFDVKD. The CDR3 consists of 16 residues. In DNA, the CDR3 is TGTGCCACCAGTGAGCCCGGGACAGGGCTTACCGGGGAGCTGTTTTTT. Its translation is CATSEPGTGLTGELFF.

The chain employs TRBV6-1 and TRBJ1-1; D gene ambiguous. Per the germline V gene, CDR1 is MNHNS and CDR2 is SASEGT. V was pared by 8 bases and J by 6 bases, with 10 bases between. The CDR3 sequence is 11 residues long. The CDR3 reads CASRRPPEAFF. The CDR3 DNA follows: TGTGCCAGCCGCCGGCCGCCTGAAGCTTTCTTT.

The CDR3 region is CASRAQDTNTGELFF. Here the CDR3 DNA reads TGTGCCAGCAGGGCCCAGGACACCAACACCGGGGAGCTGTTTTTT. The V and J genes are TRBV12-3 or TRBV12-4 and TRBJ2-2; tentatively, D is TRBD1 (5 bases). The V gene lost 6 bases and the J gene lost 2 bases, with 13 bases spanning the gap. The CDR3 sequence is 15 residues long.

V usage is TRBV7-6 and J usage is TRBJ1-2; D unclear. This CDR3 has 13 residues. Germline CDR1 SGHVS, CDR2 FNYEAQ. V was shortened by 1 base and J by 2 bases, with 5 bases between the two germline ends. For the CDR3, the DNA is TGTGCCAGCAGCTTAGACGGCAACTATGGCTACACCTTC. Translation gives CASSLDGNYGYTF.

The chain joins TRBV2 to TRBJ2-3; 10 bases match TRBD2. Germline V gene sequence: CDR1 SNHLY, CDR2 FYNNEI. After removal of 6 bases from V and 5 bases from J, the junction contained 11 bases not matched to a gene. This CDR3 region has 16 residues. CDR3 sequence: CASRELAGYNGDTQYF. CDR3 coding DNA: TGTGCCAGCAGAGAACTAGCGGGGTATAACGGAGATACGCAGTATTTT.

In DNA form, the CDR3 reads TGTGCCAGCAGCTTCTCAGGGTCTTATGGCTACACCTTC. Amino acids: CASSFSGSYGYTF. The chain carries TRBV5-8 and TRBJ1-2, with D perhaps TRBD1 (5 bases). The CDR3 totals 13 residues. Deletions cut 2 bases from V and 5 bases from J, with 10 bases between. Germline V CDR1 and CDR2: SGHTS, YDEGEE.

This chain uses TRBV11-3 with TRBJ2-3, with D perhaps TRBD1 (6 bases). There are 14 residues in the CDR3. Trimming pared 0 bases from V and 9 bases from J, leaving 13 bases between. Germline V lookup: CDR1 SGHNT, CDR2 YENEEA. CDR3 DNA sequence: TGTGCCAGCAGCTTAGAGCAGGGGAAGTACACGCAGTATTTT. It specifies CASSLEQGKYTQYF.